This T cell receptor beta chain comes out of a study of T-cell memory formation after mild COVID-19. Study results and caveats: Still unconfirmed is whether the second-wave clones peaking on day 37 recognized SARS-CoV-2. A balance of CD4 and CD8 characterized clones contracting day 15 to 85, whereas later expanders leaned CD4+.

Constant-segment primers were used for 5'RACE, and the resulting TCR alpha and TCR beta cDNA libraries carried sample barcodes and UMIs. Each CDR3 protein gets one entry after TCRdb re-called the 5' RACE reads with MiXCR. The table shows roughly 280,000 distinct CDR3 sequences, with around 8% occurring only once. As regards this clonotype: Antigen specificity is unknown.

The CDR3 totals 15 residues. The V gene's germline CDR1 is MRHNA and CDR2 SNTAGT. The J segment lost 0 bases and the V segment lost 3 bases, leaving 3 bases of the junction unmatched. Material for sequencing was PBMCs or a T cell subset sorted from them (not recorded which). The clonotype originates from a young man who had mild COVID-19 (a few samples of this study predate the infection). Cell type and time point are not known. V is TRBV6-4 and J is TRBJ2-3, with 7 bases that match TRBD1. CDR3 residues: CASSEGQTSTDTQYF. In nucleotides, the CDR3 is TGTGCCAGCAGTGAGGGACAGACTAGCACAGATACGCAGTATTTT.